Presented here are 22 T cell receptor beta chains from one specimen sequenced in a study of cytomegalovirus exposure and HLA in healthy donors (dated by TCRdb to about 2017). The library was built by means of the immunoSEQ multiplex PCR assay. For the multiplex PCR, a mixture combining 60 forward primers for TCR Vbeta segments and 13 reverse primers for TCR Jbeta segments was used. What TCRdb holds here is the immuneACCESS table cut down to in-frame rearrangements. Part of the clones is not present; checked against another copy, under half of the missing clones reflect an unresolved V gene, and the others are unexplained. Across this sample there are around 230,000 clones, with about three quarters seen only once. The top ten constitute roughly 0.45% of the sample. Source material: PBMCs. The receptors originated from a boy aged 5-17 years in good health and CMV-seronegative.

The genes are TRBV19 and TRBJ1-6; no reliable D call. CDR3 length: 16 residues. The V end lost 4 bases, the J end lost 0 bases, and 10 bases lay between the germline ends. Germline lookup yields CDR1 LNHDA and CDR2 SQIVND (reference sequence). The CDR3 nucleotides read TGTGCCAGTAGTACTTCGCCCAGCTCCTATAATTCACCCCTCCACTTT. Amino acid sequence: CASSTSPSSYNSPLHF.

The chain has TRBV10-1 and TRBJ2-7; D unresolved. The CDR3 spans 12 residues. V was pared by 0 bases and J by 3 bases, with 3 bases between. CDR1 and CDR2 from the germline V gene are WNHNN and SYGVQD (reference sequence). The CDR3 sequence is CASSESSYEQYF. The CDR3 DNA reads as TGCGCCAGCAGTGAGTCGAGCTACGAGCAGTACTTC.

V is TRBV18 and J is TRBJ1-1; TRBD1 might be the D (6 bases). CDR1 is KGHSH and CDR2 is LQKENI in the germline V gene. The CDR3 covers 16 residues. Trimming took off 2 bases at V and 2 bases at J, with 15 bases between the two ends. CDR3 DNA sequence: TGTGCCAGCTCACCAACTCAGTCAGGGGCCAACACTGAAGCTTTCTTT. This encodes CASSPTQSGANTEAFF.

The chain links TRBV9 to TRBJ2-1; maybe TRBD2 (6 bases). The CDR3 sequence is 14 residues long. Germline assignment: CDR1 SGDLS and CDR2 YYNGEE. The V end was cut by 2 bases, the J end by 7 bases, with 13 bases between. DNA for the CDR3: TGTGCCAGCAGCGTTAACCTAGCGTTAAATGAGCAGTTCTTC. It translates to CASSVNLALNEQFF.

The chain uses TRBV5-1 and TRBJ2-5, with unresolved D. The end of the DNA fits TRBJ2-7 better, so the J call may be wrong. There are 14 residues in the CDR3. The V gene's germline CDR1 is SGHRS and CDR2 YFSETQ. The CDR3 region has the DNA TGCGCCAGCAGCCCAACGTCCAGGTCCTACGAGCAGTACTTC. Protein product: CASSPTSRSYEQYF.

This rearrangement joins TRBV10-3 to TRBJ2-4; the D gene is possibly TRBD1 (5 bases). Per the germline V gene, CDR1 is ENHRY and CDR2 is SYGVKD. CDR3 length: 13 amino acids. V was shortened by 6 bases and J by 4 bases, with 10 bases between the two germline ends. The CDR3 is CAIRGVQKNIQYF. In DNA form, the CDR3 reads TGTGCCATCAGAGGGGTACAGAAAAACATTCAGTACTTC.

The chain uses TRBV6-5 and TRBJ2-5; 8 bases line up with TRBD2. Germline CDR1 is MNHEY and CDR2 is SVGAGI. The CDR3 length is 14 residues. The V gene end was trimmed by 5 bases and the J gene end by 4 bases; junction bases not matched to a gene: 6. The DNA of the CDR3 is TGTGCCAGCAGTCATGGGACTAGGGGAGAGACCCAGTACTTC. The encoded protein is CASSHGTRGETQYF.

This chain joins TRBV19 and TRBJ1-4; D not certain. V was clipped by 1 base and J by 8 bases, with 17 bases between them. The germline CDR1 and CDR2 sequences are LNHDA and SQIVND (reference sequence). The CDR3 is 16 amino acids. The CDR3 nucleotides are TGTGCCAGTAGTATAGGTGGTCCGCGGCAGTCAGAAAAACTGTTTTTT. This gives the protein CASSIGGPRQSEKLFF.

This chain connects TRBV12-5 to TRBJ1-1; TRBD1 agrees at 10 bases. CDR3 length: 15 residues. Germline V CDR1 and CDR2: LGHNT, FRNRAP. The V gene end was trimmed by 5 bases and the J gene end by 7 bases; junction bases not matched to a gene: 10. The CDR3 region is CASGPPGQGKVEAFF. DNA of the CDR3: TGTGCTAGTGGTCCTCCGGGACAGGGGAAGGTTGAAGCTTTCTTT.

V usage is TRBV5-6 and J usage is TRBJ1-4; D gene uncertain. CDR3 length: 15 residues. The V end lost 4 bases, the J end lost 8 bases, and 18 bases lay between the germline ends. Germline V gene lookup returns CDR1 SGHDT and CDR2 YYEEEE. In nucleotides, the CDR3 is TGTGCCAGCAGCACCCCGGCAGCGGCAAGGGAAAAACTGTTTTTT. Translating it yields CASSTPAAAREKLFF.

V and J are TRBV5-1 and TRBJ1-5; 7 bases fit TRBD1. The CDR3 loop spans 14 amino acids. The V segment lost 3 bases and the J segment 5 bases; nucleotides outside the gene matches: 5. In germline, CDR1 is SGHRS, CDR2 YFSETQ. In DNA, the CDR3 is TGCGCCAGCAGCTGGACAGGCGGCGATCAGCCCCAGCATTTT. Its protein product is CASSWTGGDQPQHF.

The V gene is TRBV14, the J gene TRBJ2-3, with D possibly matching TRBD2 (6 bases). The CDR3 runs 17 residues. V shed 1 base and J shed 2 bases, with 16 bases lying between them. Germline V lookup: CDR1 SGHDN, CDR2 FVKESK. DNA of the CDR3: TGTGCCAGCAGCCAAGGGGGCCCTAGCGTCTACACAGATACGCAGTATTTT. It codes for CASSQGGPSVYTDTQYF.

The chain is built from TRBV16 and TRBJ1-1; 9 bases agree with TRBD1. Germline CDR1 is KGHSY and CDR2 is FQNENV. The CDR3 has 15 residues. Trimming took 3 bases from V and 6 from J; bases not matched to a gene: 8. In DNA, the CDR3 is TGTGCCAGCAGCCACTTGGGACAGGGAGTATCTGAAGCTTTCTTT. Translation gives CASSHLGQGVSEAFF.

J is TRBJ2-1 and V is TRBV4-2; 7 bases map to TRBD2. V shed 0 bases and J 2 bases; nucleotides not matched to a gene: 7. From germline, CDR1 is LGHNA and CDR2 YNFKEQ. The CDR3 contains 17 residues. CDR3 residues: CASSQDIGGSAYNEQFF. In nucleotides, the CDR3 is TGTGCCAGCAGCCAAGATATCGGCGGGAGTGCCTACAATGAGCAGTTCTTC.

V is TRBV10-3 and J is TRBJ2-7, with D possibly being TRBD1 (6 bases). The CDR3 contains 15 residues. Germline V CDR1 and CDR2: ENHRY, SYGVKD. Deletions cut 4 bases from V and 3 bases from J, with 16 bases between. The CDR3 coding sequence is TGTGCCATCAGTGGGAGCCGACAGGAGTTCTACGAGCAGTACTTC. Amino acid sequence: CAISGSRQEFYEQYF.

The CDR3 nucleotides are TGTGCCAGCAGTTTCAGACAGACCCCGAGCACTGAAGCTTTCTTT. Translated: CASSFRQTPSTEAFF. The chain carries TRBV6-5 and TRBJ1-1; D is possibly TRBD1 (5 bases). Germline V gene data show CDR1 as MNHEY and CDR2 as SVGAGI. Deletions cut 4 bases from V and 4 bases from J, with 16 bases between. This CDR3 spans 15 amino acids.

This clone came up a few times. The DNA for the CDR3 is TGTGCCAGCAGCTTAGTTACTAGCGGGGGGGAGACCCAGTACTTC. Its protein is CASSLVTSGGETQYF. This rearrangement joins TRBV11-2 to TRBJ2-5, with 12 bases lining up with TRBD2. The length of the CDR3 is 15 residues. With V trimmed by 1 base and J by 5 bases, 2 bases remained unmatched. In germline, CDR1 is SGHAT, CDR2 FQNNGV. Combining the CDR3 with reference TRBV11-2 and TRBJ2-5 gives the whole variable domain EAGVAQSPRYKIIEKRQSVAFWCNPISGHATLYWYQQILGQGPKLLIQFQNNGVVDDSQLPKDRFSAERLKGVDSTLKIQPAKLEDSAVYLCASSLVTSGGETQYFGPGTRLLVL.

For the CDR3, the DNA is TGTGCCAGCAGCGAAACGGACAGGGTGAACACTGAAGCTTTCTTT. This encodes CASSETDRVNTEAFF. This chain links TRBV9 with TRBJ1-1; the match to TRBD1 covers 8 bases. Per germline, CDR1 SGDLS and CDR2 YYNGEE. Germline trimming cut 3 bases from V and 0 bases from J; bases unmatched to any gene: 4. This CDR3 region has 15 residues.

This clone was detected only a few times. CDR3 sequence (DNA): TGTGCCAGTAGTTCAGTTACAGGGAGTAGCGAGCAGTACTTC. This encodes CASSSVTGSSEQYF. The chain carries TRBV19 and TRBJ2-7; D perhaps matches TRBD1 (6 bases). The CDR3 sequence is 14 residues long. Germline CDR1 and CDR2: LNHDA and SQIVND (reference sequence). Trimming took 5 bases from V and 6 from J, leaving 17 bases between them.

V usage is TRBV4-1 and J usage is TRBJ1-1; 8 bases align to TRBD1. The length of the CDR3 is 15 residues. Germline trimming cut 1 base from V and 5 bases from J; bases unmatched to any gene: 6. CDR1 and CDR2 from the germline V gene are MGHRA and YSYEKL. CDR3 protein: CASSQGTGRWTEAFF. The DNA for the CDR3 is TGCGCCAGCAGCCAAGGGACAGGGAGGTGGACTGAAGCTTTCTTT.

The genes are TRBV19 and TRBJ2-5, with TRBD1 identical over 7 bases. CDR3 size: 14 residues. V was pared by 4 bases and J by 5 bases, with 7 bases of the junction left unmatched. Germline lookup yields CDR1 LNHDA and CDR2 SQIVND (reference sequence). In nucleotides, the CDR3 is TGTGCCAGTAGTACTACAGGGGTGGGGGAGACCCAGTACTTC. It encodes CASSTTGVGETQYF.

The chain carries TRBV9 and TRBJ1-2; no definite D call. The CDR3 has 14 residues. With 0 bases removed from V and 0 bases from J, the gap between germline ends came to 6 bases. Germline CDR1 reads SGDLS; CDR2 reads YYNGEE. CDR3 sequence: CASSVGPTNYGYTF. CDR3 nucleotides: TGTGCCAGCAGCGTAGGGCCCACTAACTATGGCTACACCTTC. Full variable domain (missing parts from reference TRBV9 and TRBJ1-2): DSGVTQTPKHLITATGQRVTLRCSPRSGDLSVYWYQQSLDQGLQFLIQYYNGEERAKGNILERFSAQQFPDLHSELNLSSLELGDSALYFCASSVGPTNYGYTFGSGTRLTVV.